The rows below give T cell receptor beta chains drawn from one sample of a study of T cell responses to AZD1222 COVID-19 vaccine. Generated by immunoSEQ multiplex PCR, the TCRdb table keeps only in-frame clones and is missing some. Of 200,000 to 250,000 clones in the sample, 93% were seen once. The material sequenced was peripheral blood, taken on day 0 of MenACWY control vaccination. The receptors stem from an adult in good health. The CDR3 runs from the conserved cysteine through the conserved F or W. A D gene is named only where the DNA matches it firmly. Rows give clone size only sometimes, using once, few, many, or a class for an expanded clone.

>TRBJ2-5|10|TRBV2|NA|NA
TGTGCCAGCAGTACAGAGACCCAGTACTTC
CASSTETQYF
>TRBJ1-6|14|TRBV28|NA|NA
TGTGCCAGCAGGCCCGCGGCAAATAATTCACCCCTCCACTTT
CASRPAANNSPLHF
>TRBJ1-2|15|TRBV10-1|TRBD1|NA
TGCGCCAACCGGGACAGGGAGCCCCCCAACTATGGCTACACCTTC
CANRDREPPNYGYTF
>TRBJ2-2|15|TRBV18|TRBD1|NA
TGTGCCAGCTCGCCCGACAGGGTCAACACCGGGGAGCTGTTTTTT
CASSPDRVNTGELFF
>TRBJ1-6|14|TRBV30|NA|once
TGTGCCTGGAGTCCAGGGCCCTATAATTCACCCCTCCACTTT
CAWSPGPYNSPLHF
>TRBJ1-5|15|TRBV5-1|NA|once
TGCGCCAGCAGCTTCGAAGGGGCCCGCAATCAGCCCCAGCATTTT
CASSFEGARNQPQHF
>TRBJ1-4|16|TRBV6-1|TRBD1|NA
TGTGCCAGCAGTGAATTCTGGGGACAGGCTTCCGAAAAACTGTTTTTT
CASSEFWGQASEKLFF
>TRBJ1-2|17|TRBV3-1/TRBV3-2|TRBD1|NA
TGTGCCAGCAGCCAAGGGGGACAGGGCCCCGCTAACTATGGCTACACCTTC
CASSQGGQGPANYGYTF
>TRBJ1-5|14|TRBV28|NA|NA
TGTGCCAGCAGGAGTAGGAATCCGGCTCTGCCCCAGCATTTT
CASRSRNPALPQHF
>TRBJ1-3|16|TRBV6-2/TRBV6-3|TRBD1|NA
TGTGCCAGCAGTTCCGACGACAGGGGGCTTGGGAACACCATATATTTT
CASSSDDRGLGNTIYF
>TRBJ1-5|13|TRBV7-3|NA|NA
TGTGCCAGCAGCTTATATCCCCGGCAGCCCCAGCATTTT
CASSLYPRQPQHF
>TRBJ1-1|13|TRBV3-1/TRBV3-2|NA|NA
TGTGCCAGCAGCCAAGTCGGGAACACTGAAGCTTTCTTT
CASSQVGNTEAFF
>TRBJ2-7|15|TRBV5-1|NA|NA
TGCGCCAGCAGCTTGGCCCCGCAGGGCGGGACCGAGCAGTACTTC
CASSLAPQGGTEQYF
>TRBJ1-6|15|TRBV19|NA|once
TGTGCCAGTAGTCCAGCTACAACCTATAATTCACCCCTCCACTTT
CASSPATTYNSPLHF
>TRBJ1-5|15|TRBV7-2|NA|NA
TGTGCCAGCAGCTTAGGTGACAGAAAAAATCAGCCCCAGCATTTT
CASSLGDRKNQPQHF
>TRBJ1-3|14|TRBV6-5|TRBD1|NA
TGTGCCAGCAGGACAGGGAATACTGGAAACACCATATATTTT
CASRTGNTGNTIYF
>TRBJ1-4|15|TRBV7-9|TRBD1|NA
TGTGCCAGCAGCTTGGGACAGGGAGCTAATGAAAAACTGTTTTTT
CASSLGQGANEKLFF
>TRBJ2-7|14|TRBV4-2|TRBD2|NA
TGTGCCAGCAGCCAGGGGACTAGCAACTACGAGCAGTACTTC
CASSQGTSNYEQYF
>TRBJ1-2|14|TRBV5-4|TRBD1|NA
TGTGCCAGCAGCCTTCCGGACAGGGACTATGGCTACACCTTC
CASSLPDRDYGYTF
>TRBJ2-3|19|TRBV10-3|TRBD2|NA
TGTGCCATCAGTGACCCGACTACTAGCGGGGGCGCAAACACAGATACGCAGTATTTT
CAISDPTTSGGANTDTQYF
>TRBJ1-5|15|TRBV19|NA|NA
TGTGCCAGTAGTATAGGAGGAAGGCCCCATCAGCCCCAGCATTTT
CASSIGGRPHQPQHF
>TRBJ1-4|16|TRBV11-2|TRBD1|NA
TGTGCCAGCAGCCCCTTCTCCGGGACAGGAGGGGAAAAACTGTTTTTT
CASSPFSGTGGEKLFF
>TRBJ2-1|15|TRBV5-6|TRBD2|NA
TGTGCCAGCAGCCCGTGGGGGACTAGGTACAATGAGCAGTTCTTC
CASSPWGTRYNEQFF
>TRBJ2-1|15|TRBV19|NA|NA
TGTGCCAGTAGTGGTGCGGGCTTCTCGAGCAATGAGCAGTTCTTC
CASSGAGFSSNEQFF
>TRBJ1-2|13|TRBV2|NA|NA
TGTGCCAGCAGGGGGGAAACTGTGGGTGGCTACACCTTC
CASRGETVGGYTF
>TRBJ2-7|16|TRBV6-1|TRBD2|NA
TGTGCCAGCAGTGGAGGACTAGCGGGATCTTCGGGTGAGCAGTACTTC
CASSGGLAGSSGEQYF
>TRBJ1-2|13|TRBV2|NA|once
TGTGCCAGCAGCCCCGGGCCTTCCTATGGCTACACCTTC
CASSPGPSYGYTF
>TRBJ2-7|15|TRBV29-1|TRBD1|NA
TGCAGCGTTGGGGCGTCCGGGACAGGGTCCTACGAGCAGTACTTC
CSVGASGTGSYEQYF
>TRBJ1-4|16|TRBV5-5|TRBD1|NA
TGTGCCAGCAGCTCCGGACAGGGTAATCTCCCTGAAAAACTGTTTTTT
CASSSGQGNLPEKLFF
>TRBJ1-5|16|TRBV27|NA|NA
TGTGCCAGCAGTTTTGCGGGACCTAATAGCAATCAGCCCCAGCATTTT
CASSFAGPNSNQPQHF
>TRBJ1-2|13|TRBV30|TRBD1|NA
TGTGCCTGGATCAAAGACAGGGTAGGAGGCTACACCTTC
CAWIKDRVGGYTF
>TRBJ1-4|13|TRBV18|NA|NA
TGTGCCAGCTCACCAGGGAGCTCAGAAAAACTGTTTTTT
CASSPGSSEKLFF
>TRBJ1-2|15|TRBV7-3|NA|NA
TGTGCCAGCAGCTTAAAGGTCTCCGGTCCTTATGGCTACACCTTC
CASSLKVSGPYGYTF